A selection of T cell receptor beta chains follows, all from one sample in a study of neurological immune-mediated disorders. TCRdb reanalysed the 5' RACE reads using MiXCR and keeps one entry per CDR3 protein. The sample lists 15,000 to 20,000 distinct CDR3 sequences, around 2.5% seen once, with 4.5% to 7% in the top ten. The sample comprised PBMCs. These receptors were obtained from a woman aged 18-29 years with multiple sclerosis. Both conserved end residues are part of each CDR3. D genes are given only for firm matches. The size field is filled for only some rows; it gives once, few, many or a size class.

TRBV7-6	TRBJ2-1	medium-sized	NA	TGTGCCAGCAGCTTCAACGACAGGAACAATGAGCAGTTCTTC	CASSFNDRNNEQFF
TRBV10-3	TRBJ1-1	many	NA	TGTGCCATCAGTGAGTTGGGGAGGGGTCAAGAAGCTTTCTTT	CAISELGRGQEAFF
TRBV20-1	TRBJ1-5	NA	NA	TGCAGTGCTGGGGGAAAGGGCAATCAGCCCCAGCATTTT	CSAGGKGNQPQHF
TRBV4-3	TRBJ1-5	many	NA	TGCGCCAGCAGCCATTACCTTGCTCAGGGAAGTCAGCCCCAGCATTTT	CASSHYLAQGSQPQHF
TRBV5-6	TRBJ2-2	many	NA	TGTGCCAGCAGCCCCGGTAATGGGCTGGCAGCCGGGGAGCTGTTTTTT	CASSPGNGLAAGELFF
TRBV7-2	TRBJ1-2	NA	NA	TGTGCCAGCAGCTCGTACAGGGCGCCCGATGGCTACACCTTC	CASSSYRAPDGYTF
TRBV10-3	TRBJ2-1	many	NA	TGTGCCATCAGTGAGGAGAGGGACATTAAGAATGAGCAGTTCTTC	CAISEERDIKNEQFF
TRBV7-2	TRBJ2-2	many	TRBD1	TGTGCCAGCAGCCTGGACAGGAGCACCGGGGAGCTGTTTTTT	CASSLDRSTGELFF
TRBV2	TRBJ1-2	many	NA	TGTGCCAGCAGAAACAGGGCTAACTATGGCTACACCTTC	CASRNRANYGYTF
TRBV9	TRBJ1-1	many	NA	TGTGCCAGCAGCGTAGTCGGCGGGATGAACACTGAAGCTTTCTTT	CASSVVGGMNTEAFF
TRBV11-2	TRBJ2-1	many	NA	TGTGCCAGCAGCTTATCGCGGACGAGCAATGAGCAGTTCTTC	CASSLSRTSNEQFF
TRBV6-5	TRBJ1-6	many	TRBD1	TGTGCCAGCCGCTGGACAGGGGGCTCACCCCTCCACTTT	CASRWTGGSPLHF
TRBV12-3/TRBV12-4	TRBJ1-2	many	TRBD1	TGTGCCAGCAGTCCGGGGACAGCCTATGGCTACACCTTC	CASSPGTAYGYTF
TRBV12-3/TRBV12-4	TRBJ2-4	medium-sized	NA	TGTGCCAGCACCAGGAAAAACATTCAGTACTTC	CASTRKNIQYF
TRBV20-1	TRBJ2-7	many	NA	TGCAGTGCTAGAGACTTCCAGGCAAGGAGCTCCTACGAGCAGTACTTC	CSARDFQARSSYEQYF
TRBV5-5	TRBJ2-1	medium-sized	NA	TGTGCCAGCAGCTTGGTTAGGAATGAGCAGTTCTTC	CASSLVRNEQFF
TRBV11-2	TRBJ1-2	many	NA	TGTGCCAGCAGCCTACGACCTAGAGGGGGCTACACCTTC	CASSLRPRGGYTF
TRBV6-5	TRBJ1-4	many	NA	TGTGCCAGCAGAACCGGGCCGACAGGAAAACTGTTTTTT	CASRTGPTGKLFF
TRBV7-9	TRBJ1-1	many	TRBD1	TGTGCCAGCAGCTCGGACAGGGCGATTGAAGCTTTCTTT	CASSSDRAIEAFF
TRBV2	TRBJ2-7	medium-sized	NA	TGTGCCAGCAGCGGCTATTCCTACGAGCAGTACTTC	CASSGYSYEQYF
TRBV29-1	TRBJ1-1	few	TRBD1	TGCAGCGTTGAAGACGAGAGGGGACAGGGTGTAAAGTGGACTGAAGCTTTCTTT	CSVEDERGQGVKWTEAFF
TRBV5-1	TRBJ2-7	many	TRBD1	TGCGCCAGCAGCACCGGACAGGGTGGCTACGAGCAGTACTTC	CASSTGQGGYEQYF
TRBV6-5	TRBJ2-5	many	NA	TGTGCCAGCAGCCTCCGGGGCCCAGAGACCCAGTACTTC	CASSLRGPETQYF
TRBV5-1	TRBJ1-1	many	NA	TGCGCCAGCAGCTTGGACGGACAGCGAGTTGAAGCTTTCTTT	CASSLDGQRVEAFF
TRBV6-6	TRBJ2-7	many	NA	TGTGCCAGCAAGCTCCAACTATTCTACGAGCAGTACTTC	CASKLQLFYEQYF
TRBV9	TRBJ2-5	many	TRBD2	TGTGCCAGCAGCGAGGCTAGCGGGGCAAATTTGGGGGAGACCCAGTACTTC	CASSEASGANLGETQYF
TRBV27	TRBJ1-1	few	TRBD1	TGTGCCAGCAGACCCCAGGGGGCGAGGACTGAAGCTTTCTTT	CASRPQGARTEAFF
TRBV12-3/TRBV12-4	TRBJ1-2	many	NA	TGTGCCAGCAGTTTAGCCCATTCGGTGGGGGCCGGGTATGGCTACACCTTC	CASSLAHSVGAGYGYTF
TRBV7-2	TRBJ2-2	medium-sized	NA	TGTGCCAGCAGCCTAAAGCGGCTGAACACCGGGGAGCTGTTTTTT	CASSLKRLNTGELFF
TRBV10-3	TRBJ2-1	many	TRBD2	TGTGCCATCAGTGACTGGACTAGCGGGAGGGCCGGGAATGAGCAGTTCTTC	CAISDWTSGRAGNEQFF
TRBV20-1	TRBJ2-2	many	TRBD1	TGCAGTGCTAGACTTTGGGGACAGGGGGCAGGCGGCACCGGGGAGCTGTTTTTT	CSARLWGQGAGGTGELFF
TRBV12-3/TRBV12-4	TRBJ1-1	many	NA	TGTGCCAGCAGTTTCTATGTTTCTGAAGCTTTCTTT	CASSFYVSEAFF
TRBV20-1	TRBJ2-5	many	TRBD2	TGCAGTGCTAGAGACAGTAGCGGGGGTTGGGAGACCCAGTACTTC	CSARDSSGGWETQYF
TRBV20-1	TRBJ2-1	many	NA	TGCAGTGCTCAGGACACGCGAACCAACAATGAGCAGTTCTTC	CSAQDTRTNNEQFF
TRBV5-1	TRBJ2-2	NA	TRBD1	TGCGCCAGCAGCTTGGATCCGACAGGGCGAGGCACCGGGGAGCTGTTTTTT	CASSLDPTGRGTGELFF
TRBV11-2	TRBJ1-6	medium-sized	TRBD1	TGTGCCAGCAGCTGGAGACAGGGTCTCTTCGAGGATAATTCACCCCTCAACTTT	CASSWRQGLFEDNSPLNF
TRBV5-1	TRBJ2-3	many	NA	TGCGCCAGCAGCTTGAACGGGCCGGGCACAGATACGCAGTATTTT	CASSLNGPGTDTQYF
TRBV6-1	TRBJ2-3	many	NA	TGTGCCAGCAGTGAGAGGACCCACTCGGATACGCAGTATTTT	CASSERTHSDTQYF
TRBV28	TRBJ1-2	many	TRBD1	TGTGCCAGCAGACCCACAGGGGGCCGGGGCTATGGCTACACCTTC	CASRPTGGRGYGYTF
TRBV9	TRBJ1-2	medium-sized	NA	TGTGCCAGCAGCGCACTCGAACGGGGGGCAGATGGCTACACCTTC	CASSALERGADGYTF
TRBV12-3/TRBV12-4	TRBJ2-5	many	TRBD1	TGTGCCAGTGGAGCAGGGGGACCTCAAGAGACCCAGTACTTC	CASGAGGPQETQYF
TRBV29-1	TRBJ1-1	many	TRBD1	TGCAGCGGATACACAGGGGCGAACACTGAAGCTTTCTTT	CSGYTGANTEAFF
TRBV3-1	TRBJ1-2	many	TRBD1	TGTGCCAGCAGCTCCCCCGGTCGGACAGGGGATCTCTATGGCTACACCTTC	CASSSPGRTGDLYGYTF
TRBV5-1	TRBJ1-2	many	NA	TGCGCCAGCAGCTTGGGAACAGCTGGCTATGGCTACACCTTC	CASSLGTAGYGYTF
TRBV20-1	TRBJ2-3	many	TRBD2	TGCAGTGCTAGCATAGCGGGATGGGAAGATACGCAGTATTTT	CSASIAGWEDTQYF
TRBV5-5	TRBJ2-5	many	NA	TGTGCCAGCAGGCTGCGGGCGGAAGAGACCCAGTACTTC	CASRLRAEETQYF
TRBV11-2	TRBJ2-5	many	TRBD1	TGTGCCAGCAGCGAAGGACAGGGGGAGACCCAGTACTTC	CASSEGQGETQYF
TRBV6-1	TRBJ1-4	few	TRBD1	TGTGCCAGCAGTGAGTTATCCAGGGGGAATGAAAAACTGTTTTTT	CASSELSRGNEKLFF
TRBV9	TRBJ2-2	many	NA	TGTGCCAGCAGCGGGAACGGGGAGCTGTTTTTT	CASSGNGELFF
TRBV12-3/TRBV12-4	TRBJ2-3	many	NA	TGTGCCAGCAGTTTCGGAGGCTACGATACGCAGTATTTT	CASSFGGYDTQYF
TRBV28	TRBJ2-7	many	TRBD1	TGTGCCAGCATCGGGACAGGGGGCCACTACGAGCAGTACTTC	CASIGTGGHYEQYF
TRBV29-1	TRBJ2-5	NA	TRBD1	TGCAGCGTTACGGGAGGGGACAGGGGAGTAGAGACCCAGTACTTC	CSVTGGDRGVETQYF
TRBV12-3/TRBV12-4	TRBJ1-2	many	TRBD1	TGTGCCAGCAATCCTAACAGGGGCATGGGTGGCTACACCTTC	CASNPNRGMGGYTF
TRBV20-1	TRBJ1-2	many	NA	TGCAGTGCCAGTGGCTACACCTTC	CSASGYTF
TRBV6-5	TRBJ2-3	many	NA	TGTGCCAGCAGTCCTCTACCGGGACCACGCACAGATACGCAGTATTTT	CASSPLPGPRTDTQYF
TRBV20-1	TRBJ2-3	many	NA	TGCAGTGCTAGAGATGTATCAGGGCGGGCCAGCGCCACAGATACGCAGTATTTT	CSARDVSGRASATDTQYF
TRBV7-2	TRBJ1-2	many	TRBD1	TGTGCCAGCAGCTTAGGACGGCCGGGACAGGGGTCTGATGGCTACACCTTC	CASSLGRPGQGSDGYTF
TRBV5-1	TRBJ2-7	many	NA	TGCGCCAGCAGCTTGGGCCCGACGGCAAACGAGCAGTACTTC	CASSLGPTANEQYF
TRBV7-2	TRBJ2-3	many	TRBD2	TGTGCCAGCAGCTTGGGGACTAGCCTAGATACGCAGTATTTT	CASSLGTSLDTQYF